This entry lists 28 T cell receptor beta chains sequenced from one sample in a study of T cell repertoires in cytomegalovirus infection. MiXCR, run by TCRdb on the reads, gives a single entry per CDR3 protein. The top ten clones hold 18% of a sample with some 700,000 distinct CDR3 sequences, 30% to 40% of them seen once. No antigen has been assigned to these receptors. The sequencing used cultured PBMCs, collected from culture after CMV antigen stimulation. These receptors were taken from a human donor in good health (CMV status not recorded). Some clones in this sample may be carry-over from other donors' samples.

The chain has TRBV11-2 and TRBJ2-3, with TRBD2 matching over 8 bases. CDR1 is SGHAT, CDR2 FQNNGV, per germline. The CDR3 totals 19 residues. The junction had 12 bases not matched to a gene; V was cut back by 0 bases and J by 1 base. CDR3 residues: CASSLEGPQEAGGTDTQYF. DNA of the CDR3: TGTGCCAGCAGCTTAGAGGGCCCCCAGGAAGCGGGAGGCACAGATACGCAGTATTTT. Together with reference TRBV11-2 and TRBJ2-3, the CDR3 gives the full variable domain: EAGVAQSPRYKIIEKRQSVAFWCNPISGHATLYWYQQILGQGPKLLIQFQNNGVVDDSQLPKDRFSAERLKGVDSTLKIQPAKLEDSAVYLCASSLEGPQEAGGTDTQYFGPGTRLTVL.

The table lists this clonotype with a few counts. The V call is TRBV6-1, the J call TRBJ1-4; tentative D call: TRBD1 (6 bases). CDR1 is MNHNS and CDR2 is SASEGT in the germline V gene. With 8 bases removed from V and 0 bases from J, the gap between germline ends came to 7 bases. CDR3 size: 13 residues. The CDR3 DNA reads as TGTGCCAGCCAGGGGTCAACTAATGAAAAACTGTTTTTT. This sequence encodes CASQGSTNEKLFF.

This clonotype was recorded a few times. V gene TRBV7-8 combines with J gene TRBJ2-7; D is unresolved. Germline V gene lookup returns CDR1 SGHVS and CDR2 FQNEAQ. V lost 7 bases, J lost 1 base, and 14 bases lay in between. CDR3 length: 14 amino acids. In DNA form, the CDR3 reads TGTGCCAGCACCCTGTCCACATTTTCCTACGAGCAGTACTTC. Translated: CASTLSTFSYEQYF. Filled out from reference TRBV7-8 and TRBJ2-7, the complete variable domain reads GAGVSQSPRYKVAKRGQDVALRCDPISGHVSLFWYQQALGQGPEFLTYFQNEAQLDKSGLPSDRFFAERPEGSVSTLKIQRTQQEDSAVYLCASTLSTFSYEQYFGPGTRLTVT.

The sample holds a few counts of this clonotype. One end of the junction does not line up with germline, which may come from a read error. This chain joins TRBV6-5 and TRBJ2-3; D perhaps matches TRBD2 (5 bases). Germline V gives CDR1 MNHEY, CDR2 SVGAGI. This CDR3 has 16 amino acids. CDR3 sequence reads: CASSHSRTGGTDTQYF. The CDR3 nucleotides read TGTGCCAGCAGTCACTCAAGAACCGGGGGCACAGATACGCAGTATTTT.

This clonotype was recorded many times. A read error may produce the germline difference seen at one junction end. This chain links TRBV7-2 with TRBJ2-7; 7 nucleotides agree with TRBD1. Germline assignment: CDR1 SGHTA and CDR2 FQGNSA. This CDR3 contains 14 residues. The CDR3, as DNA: TGTGCCAGCAGTTTAGGACAGGTATACTACGAGCAGTACTTC. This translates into CASSLGQVYYEQYF.

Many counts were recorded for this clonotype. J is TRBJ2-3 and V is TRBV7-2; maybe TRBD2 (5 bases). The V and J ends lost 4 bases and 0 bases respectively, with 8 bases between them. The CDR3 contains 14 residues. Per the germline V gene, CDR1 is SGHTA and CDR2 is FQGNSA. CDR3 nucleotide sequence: TGTGCCAGCAGCTGGGAGTCCAGCACAGATACGCAGTATTTT. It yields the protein CASSWESSTDTQYF.

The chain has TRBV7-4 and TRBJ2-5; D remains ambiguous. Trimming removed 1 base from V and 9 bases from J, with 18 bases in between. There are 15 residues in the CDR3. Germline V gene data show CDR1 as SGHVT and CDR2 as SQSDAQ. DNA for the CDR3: TGTGCCAGCAGCTTAGTGGGGATCCCCGAAGAAGCCCAGTACTTC. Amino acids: CASSLVGIPEEAQYF.

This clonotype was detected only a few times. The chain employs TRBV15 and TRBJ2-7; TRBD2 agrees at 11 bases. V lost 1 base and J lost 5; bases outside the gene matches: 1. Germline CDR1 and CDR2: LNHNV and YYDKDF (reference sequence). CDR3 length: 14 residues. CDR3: CATSRVSGGDEQYF. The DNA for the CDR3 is TGTGCCACCAGCAGAGTTAGCGGGGGGGACGAGCAGTACTTC.

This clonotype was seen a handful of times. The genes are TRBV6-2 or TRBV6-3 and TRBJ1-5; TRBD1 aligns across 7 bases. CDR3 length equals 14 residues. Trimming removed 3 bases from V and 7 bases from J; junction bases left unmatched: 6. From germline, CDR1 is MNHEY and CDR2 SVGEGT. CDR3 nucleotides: TGTGCCAGCAGTTATGGGGCAGGGGGACAGCCCCAGCATTTT. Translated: CASSYGAGGQPQHF.

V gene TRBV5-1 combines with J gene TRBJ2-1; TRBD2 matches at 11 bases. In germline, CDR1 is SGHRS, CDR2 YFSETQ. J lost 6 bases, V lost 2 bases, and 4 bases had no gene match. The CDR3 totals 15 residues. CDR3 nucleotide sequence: TGCGCCAGCAGCTTCGTCGGGACTAGCGGCAATGAGCAGTTCTTC. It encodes CASSFVGTSGNEQFF.

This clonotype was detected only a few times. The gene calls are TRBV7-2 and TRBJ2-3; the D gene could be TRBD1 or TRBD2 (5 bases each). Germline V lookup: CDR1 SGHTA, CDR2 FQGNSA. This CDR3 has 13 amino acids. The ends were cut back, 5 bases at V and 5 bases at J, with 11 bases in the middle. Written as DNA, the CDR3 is TGTGCCAGCAGCAGGGACCTACAAGATACGCAGTATTTT. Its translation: CASSRDLQDTQYF.

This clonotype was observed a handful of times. For the CDR3, the DNA is TGTGCCAGTAGTATACAGGGACAGCTGTTGGGGCAGTTCTTC. This sequence encodes CASSIQGQLLGQFF. This chain uses TRBV19 with TRBJ2-1; 7 bases agree with TRBD1. The germline CDR1 and CDR2 sequences are LNHDA and SQIVND (reference sequence). Trimming at V came to 2 bases and at J to 12 bases, leaving 10 bases not matched to a gene. There are 14 residues in the CDR3.

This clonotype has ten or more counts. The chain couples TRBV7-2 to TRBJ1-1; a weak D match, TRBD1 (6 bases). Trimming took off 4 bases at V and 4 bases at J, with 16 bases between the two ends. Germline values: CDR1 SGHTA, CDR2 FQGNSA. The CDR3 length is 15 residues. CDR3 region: CASSSWGAGSTEAFF. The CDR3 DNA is TGTGCCAGCAGCTCTTGGGGGGCGGGGAGCACTGAAGCTTTCTTT. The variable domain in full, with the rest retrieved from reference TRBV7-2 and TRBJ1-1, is GAGVSQSPSNKVTEKGKDVELRCDPISGHTALYWYRQSLGQGLEFLIYFQGNSAPDKSGLPSDRFSAERTGGSVSTLTIQRTQQEDSAVYLCASSSWGAGSTEAFFGQGTRLTVV.

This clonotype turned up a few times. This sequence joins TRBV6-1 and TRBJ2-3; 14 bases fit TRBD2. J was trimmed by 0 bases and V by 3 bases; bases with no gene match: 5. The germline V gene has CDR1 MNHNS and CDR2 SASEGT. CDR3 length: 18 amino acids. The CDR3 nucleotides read TGTGCCAGCAGTGAGACCGGGACTAGCGGGGGTAGCACAGATACGCAGTATTTT. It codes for CASSETGTSGGSTDTQYF.

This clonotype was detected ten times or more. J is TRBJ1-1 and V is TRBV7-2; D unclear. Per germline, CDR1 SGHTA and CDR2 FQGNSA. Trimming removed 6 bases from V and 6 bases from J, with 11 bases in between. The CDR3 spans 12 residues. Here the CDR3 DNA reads TGTGCCAGCAGACCTTACGAGGCTGAAGCTTTCTTT. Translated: CASRPYEAEAFF.

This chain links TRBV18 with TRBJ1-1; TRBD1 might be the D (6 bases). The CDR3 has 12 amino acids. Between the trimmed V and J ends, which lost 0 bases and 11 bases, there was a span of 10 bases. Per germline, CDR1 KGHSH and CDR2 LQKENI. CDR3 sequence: CASSPPQGGAFF. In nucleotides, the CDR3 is TGTGCCAGCTCACCACCACAGGGAGGCGCTTTCTTT.

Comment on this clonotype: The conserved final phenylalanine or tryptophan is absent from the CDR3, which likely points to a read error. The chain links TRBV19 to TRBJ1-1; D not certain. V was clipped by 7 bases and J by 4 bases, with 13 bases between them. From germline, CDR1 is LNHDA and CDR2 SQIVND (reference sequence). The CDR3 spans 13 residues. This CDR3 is CASIAEFGTEAFY. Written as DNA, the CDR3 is TGTGCCAGTATTGCGGAATTCGGCACTGAAGCTTTCTAT.

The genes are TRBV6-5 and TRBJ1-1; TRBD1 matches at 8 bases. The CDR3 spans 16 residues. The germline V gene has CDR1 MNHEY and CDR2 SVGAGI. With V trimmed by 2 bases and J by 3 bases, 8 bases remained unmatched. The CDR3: CASSYIGDRPDTEAFF. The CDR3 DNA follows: TGTGCCAGCAGTTACATTGGGGACAGGCCAGACACTGAAGCTTTCTTT.

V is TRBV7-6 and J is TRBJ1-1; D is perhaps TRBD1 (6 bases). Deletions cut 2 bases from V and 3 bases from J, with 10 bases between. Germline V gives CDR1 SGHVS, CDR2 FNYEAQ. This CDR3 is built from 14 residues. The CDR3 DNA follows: TGTGCCAGCAGCTTAATCGGACAGCACACTGAAGCTTTCTTT. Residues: CASSLIGQHTEAFF.

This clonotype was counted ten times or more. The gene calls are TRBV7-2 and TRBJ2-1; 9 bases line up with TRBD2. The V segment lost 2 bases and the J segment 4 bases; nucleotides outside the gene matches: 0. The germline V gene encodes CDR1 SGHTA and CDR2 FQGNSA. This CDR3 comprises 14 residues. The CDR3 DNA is TGTGCCAGCAGCTTACTAGCGGGGTACAATGAGCAGTTCTTC. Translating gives CASSLLAGYNEQFF.

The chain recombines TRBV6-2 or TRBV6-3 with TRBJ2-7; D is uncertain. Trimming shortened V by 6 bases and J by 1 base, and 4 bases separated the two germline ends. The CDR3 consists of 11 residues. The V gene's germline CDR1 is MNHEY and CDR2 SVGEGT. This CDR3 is CASSWSYEQYF. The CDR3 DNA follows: TGTGCCAGCAGCTGGTCCTACGAGCAGTACTTC.

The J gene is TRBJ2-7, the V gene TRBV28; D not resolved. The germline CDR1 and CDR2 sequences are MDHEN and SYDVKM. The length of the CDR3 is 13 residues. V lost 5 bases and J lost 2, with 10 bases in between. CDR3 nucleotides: TGTGCCAGCAGTCCTCGTATACCCTACGAGCAGTACTTC. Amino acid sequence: CASSPRIPYEQYF.

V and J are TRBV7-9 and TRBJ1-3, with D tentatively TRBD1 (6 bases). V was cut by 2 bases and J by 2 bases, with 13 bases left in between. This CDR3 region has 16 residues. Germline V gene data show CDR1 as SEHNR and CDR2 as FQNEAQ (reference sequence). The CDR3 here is CASSLPRGRTGNTIYF. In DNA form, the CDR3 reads TGTGCCAGCAGCTTACCCAGGGGTCGGACTGGAAACACCATATATTTT.

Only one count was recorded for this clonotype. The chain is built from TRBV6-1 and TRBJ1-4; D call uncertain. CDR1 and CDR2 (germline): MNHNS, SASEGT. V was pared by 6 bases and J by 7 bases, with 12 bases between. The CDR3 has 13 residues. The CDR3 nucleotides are TGTGCCAGCAGCCTAGTCGCGTCTGAAAAACTGTTTTTT. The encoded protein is CASSLVASEKLFF.

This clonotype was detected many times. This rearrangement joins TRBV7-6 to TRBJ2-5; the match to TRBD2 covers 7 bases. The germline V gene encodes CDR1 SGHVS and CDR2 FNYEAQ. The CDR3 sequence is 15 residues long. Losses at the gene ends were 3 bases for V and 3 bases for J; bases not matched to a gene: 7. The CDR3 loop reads CASSFPGLVEETQYF. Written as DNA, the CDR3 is TGTGCCAGCAGCTTTCCTGGACTAGTAGAAGAGACCCAGTACTTC.

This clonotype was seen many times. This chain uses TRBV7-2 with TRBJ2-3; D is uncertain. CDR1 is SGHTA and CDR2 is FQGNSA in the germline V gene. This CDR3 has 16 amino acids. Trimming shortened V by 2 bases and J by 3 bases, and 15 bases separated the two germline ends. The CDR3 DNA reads TGTGCCAGCAGCTTAAACAGCGCGAAGTTAACAGATACGCAGTATTTT. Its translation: CASSLNSAKLTDTQYF.

CDR3 protein: CASSFNDRVDEQFF. CDR3 sequence (DNA): TGTGCCAGCAGTTTTAACGACAGGGTAGATGAGCAGTTCTTC. V usage is TRBV27 and J usage is TRBJ2-1; TRBD1 aligns across 7 bases. The V and J ends lost 3 bases and 8 bases, in that order; junction bases with no gene match: 7. The germline V gene has CDR1 MNHEY and CDR2 SMNVEV (reference sequence). CDR3 length equals 14 residues.

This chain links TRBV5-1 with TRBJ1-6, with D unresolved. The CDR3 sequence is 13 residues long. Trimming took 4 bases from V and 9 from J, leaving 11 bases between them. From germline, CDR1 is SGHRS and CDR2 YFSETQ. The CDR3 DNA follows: TGCGCCAGCAGCCCTTCGGGCTTTTCACCCCTCCACTTT. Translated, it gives CASSPSGFSPLHF. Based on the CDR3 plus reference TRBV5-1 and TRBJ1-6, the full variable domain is KAGVTQTPRYLIKTRGQQVTLSCSPISGHRSVSWYQQTPGQGLQFLFEYFSETQRNKGNFPGRFSGRQFSNSRSEMNVSTLELGDSALYLCASSPSGFSPLHFGNGTRLTVT.